This TCR beta chain was recovered during a study of T cell repertoires in cytomegalovirus infection. Overall study: Public TCR beta signatures provided an indication of both CMV infection and a matching HLA type.

From the reads, TCRdb called clonotypes with MiXCR, one entry per CDR3 protein. In the table there are about 460,000 distinct CDR3 sequences, about 11% of which are singletons. Germline lookup yields CDR1 LNHNV and CDR2 YYDKDF (reference sequence). The CDR3 is 15 residues long. This clonotype has a count of ten or more. One end of the junction varies from germline; a read error may be responsible. This chain connects TRBV15 to TRBJ2-2; 7 positions match TRBD2. The source material was PBMCs. The receptor was isolated from a human donor in good health (CMV status not recorded). Some clones in this sample may be carry-over from other donors' samples. The DNA of the CDR3 is TGTGCCACCAGCAGAGATCTGGCGGGAGCCGGGGAGCTGGTTTTT. Translated, it gives CATSRDLAGAGELVF.